Each of the 5 T cell receptor beta chains below was sequenced from the same sample in a study of glioma-infiltrating T cells after dendritic cell vaccination (dated by TCRdb to 2016 to 2018). The receptor library was made with the immunoSEQ multiplex PCR assay. Sourced from immuneACCESS, this table was stored by TCRdb with only in-frame sequences that have V and J called. A share of the clones is absent; for the studies checked, an unresolved V gene accounts for under half, and the remainder has no known explanation. The sample data list more than 55,000 clones, and 85% to 90% of these were observed just once. The top ten clones comprise approximately 8.9% of the sample. The sample's time point label, decoded: after dendritic cell vaccination, including at tumor progression/relapse. The input for sequencing was blood, taken after dendritic cell vaccination. Receptors were obtained from a human donor with glioblastoma.

This chain links TRBV5-6 with TRBJ1-2; possible D gene TRBD1, 6 bases. Germline assignment: CDR1 SGHDT and CDR2 YYEEEE. Trimming left V 4 bases short and J 1 base short, with 14 bases between. The CDR3 has 15 residues. The CDR3 region is CASSLRGGSNYGYTF. The CDR3 DNA reads as TGTGCCAGCAGCCTCAGGGGCGGAAGTAACTATGGCTACACCTTC.

This chain connects TRBV28 to TRBJ1-5; D perhaps matches TRBD1 (6 bases). CDR3 size: 16 residues. V gave up 6 bases and J gave up 0 bases, with 15 bases separating them. Germline CDR1 is MDHEN and CDR2 is SYDVKM. CDR3 sequence (DNA): TGTGCCAGCAGCCCTCGAGGGGACAATAGCAATCAGCCCCAGCATTTT. Translating gives CASSPRGDNSNQPQHF.

This sequence joins TRBV11-2 and TRBJ2-5; possibly TRBD1 for D (5 bases). Germline-derived CDR1 and CDR2 are SGHAT and FQNNGV. The length of the CDR3 is 15 residues. Trimming took 5 bases from V and 1 from J, leaving 14 bases between them. The CDR3 DNA follows: TGTGCCAGCAGCCCCTCAGGGTTCGGCCAAGAGACCCAGTACTTC. As protein: CASSPSGFGQETQYF.

The chain combines TRBV6-5 with TRBJ2-5, with TRBD1 matching 8 bases. CDR1 is MNHEY, CDR2 SVGAGI, per germline. The trim removed 3 bases at V and 3 bases at J, leaving 3 bases unmatched. CDR3 length: 14 amino acids. DNA of the CDR3: TGTGCCAGCAGTTATGCAGGGGGCGAAGAGACCCAGTACTTC. Its translation is CASSYAGGEETQYF.

This clone was seen a single time. The CDR3: CASSGRGQGKPEAFF. The CDR3 DNA follows: TGTGCCAGCAGCGGAAGGGGACAGGGGAAGCCTGAAGCTTTCTTT. V is TRBV5-4 and J is TRBJ1-1, with 10 bases identical to TRBD1. This CDR3 contains 15 residues. Trimming removed 4 bases from V and 6 bases from J; junction bases left unmatched: 9. Germline V lookup: CDR1 SGHNT, CDR2 YYREEE (reference sequence). Supplemented by reference TRBV5-4 and TRBJ1-1, the full variable domain reads ETGVTQSPTHLIKTRGQQVTLRCSSQSGHNTVSWYQQALGQGPQFIFQYYREEENGRGNFPPRFSGLQFPNYSSELNVNALELDDSALYLCASSGRGQGKPEAFFGQGTRLTVV.